This T cell receptor beta chain was sequenced in a study of T cell responses to AZD1222 COVID-19 vaccine. Clones were read by immunoSEQ multiplex PCR, and TCRdb kept only the in-frame ones, dropping some. The table has 150,000 to 200,000 clones, 87% seen once. The clonotype originates from an adult in good health. This sample comprised peripheral blood, obtained on day 0 of MenACWY control vaccination.

CDR3 nucleotide sequence: TGTGCCAGCAGTGAGGGCGGGGGACGCACCGGGGAGCTGTTTTTT. It specifies CASSEGGGRTGELFF. The chain links TRBV2 to TRBJ2-2; TRBD2 matches 7 bases. The CDR3 is 15 residues long. CDR1 SNHLY and CDR2 FYNNEI come from the germline V gene. V dropped 3 bases and J dropped 4; count of bases not matched to a gene: 5.